This is a list of T cell receptor beta chains from one sample in a study of T cell changes during pregnancy in multiple sclerosis. Clones were sequenced by immunoSEQ multiplex PCR, and TCRdb holds only the in-frame ones, with some missing. The sample records some 46,000 clones, 85% to 95% being singletons. The sequencing sample was made of peripheral blood. The receptor source for this set is a female donor with multiple sclerosis, enrolled in a pregnancy study. Both conserved end residues are part of each CDR3. D genes are given only for firm matches. The size of a clone is reported for some rows only, either as once, few or many, or as a class for expanded clones.

TRBD1,NA,TRBV10-2,TRBJ2-1,TGCGCCAGCAGTGTCGACAGGGGATCTTACAATGAGCAGTTCTTC,CASSVDRGSYNEQFF
NA,NA,TRBV19,TRBJ1-5,TGTGCCAGTAGTATCGTAGGGCAAATCAATCAGCCCCAGCATTTT,CASSIVGQINQPQHF
NA,once,TRBV7-9,TRBJ1-2,TGTGCCAGCAGCTACGGACGCGGATCCTATGGCTACACCTTC,CASSYGRGSYGYTF
NA,NA,TRBV5-1,TRBJ2-2,TGCGCCAGCAGCTTGGGTGGAGGAACCGGGGAGCTGTTTTTT,CASSLGGGTGELFF
NA,NA,TRBV2,TRBJ2-2,TGTGCCAGCTCAGGACTGGAGAACACCGGGGAGCTGTTTTTT,CASSGLENTGELFF
NA,NA,TRBV30,TRBJ1-2,TGTGCCTGGAGTGACATCCCGACGGGGAGTGGCTACACCTTC,CAWSDIPTGSGYTF
TRBD2,few,TRBV19,TRBJ2-3,TGTGCCAGTAGTGAAAGGACTAGCGGGAGTGCAGATACGCAGTATTTT,CASSERTSGSADTQYF
TRBD2,NA,TRBV2,TRBJ2-5,TGTGCCAGCGAGGCGGGAGCAGAGACCCAGTACTTC,CASEAGAETQYF
TRBD1,NA,TRBV19,TRBJ2-7,TGTGCCAGTAGTCGCCGGGACAGGGGACGCTCCTACGAGCAGTACTTC,CASSRRDRGRSYEQYF
NA,NA,TRBV28,TRBJ1-5,TGTGCCAGCAGTTTCAAAGTGGCAACGTCTCAGCCCCAGCATTTT,CASSFKVATSQPQHF
TRBD2,NA,TRBV18,TRBJ2-1,TGTGCCAGCTCACCATTCCTAGCGGGAGGATACAATGAGCAGTTCTTC,CASSPFLAGGYNEQFF
TRBD1,NA,TRBV11-2,TRBJ2-1,TGTGCCAGCAGCTTGTTCCAGGGGGCGGTCAATGAGCAGTTCTTC,CASSLFQGAVNEQFF
TRBD2,NA,TRBV5-1,TRBJ2-3,TGCGCCAGCAGCTTGGAAGGTCCGGGGGGTCCTACAGATACGCAGTATTTT,CASSLEGPGGPTDTQYF
NA,NA,TRBV2,TRBJ1-2,TGTGCCAGCAGTGCTGGGTTGGGAGAACACGGCTACACCTTC,CASSAGLGEHGYTF
NA,NA,TRBV5-1,TRBJ2-7,TGCGCCAGCAGCGACTACCGGGACACGCAATCCTCCTACGAGCAGTACTTC,CASSDYRDTQSSYEQYF
NA,NA,TRBV4-3,TRBJ2-5,TGCGCCAGCAGCCAAGATGATCAATTCCAAGAGACCCAGTACTTC,CASSQDDQFQETQYF
NA,NA,TRBV6-5,TRBJ2-1,TGTGCCAGCAGTTACACATCTCAGTTCTTC,CASSYTSQFF
NA,NA,TRBV28,TRBJ1-5,TGTGCCAGCAGTTATAGCGTTAGCAATCAGCCCCAGCATTTT,CASSYSVSNQPQHF
TRBD2,NA,TRBV30,TRBJ2-7,TGTGCCTGGAGTAGGTTAGGGACTAGCGGGGAGCAGTACTTC,CAWSRLGTSGEQYF
NA,NA,TRBV19,TRBJ2-5,TGTGCCAGTAGTATCGTGCTGGCAGGGGAGACCCAGTACTTC,CASSIVLAGETQYF
NA,NA,TRBV27,TRBJ1-5,TGTGCCAGCAGTTTCAGCCAGTATCGGCCCCAGCATTTT,CASSFSQYRPQHF
NA,NA,TRBV7-9,TRBJ1-2,TGTGCCAGCAGCTTAGCCCTGATGGGAGGCGGCTATGGCTACACCTTC,CASSLALMGGGYGYTF
NA,once,TRBV15,TRBJ2-2,TGTGCCACCAGCAGAGGGTGGGTCGGGGGTAGGACCGGGGAGCTGTTTTTT,CATSRGWVGGRTGELFF
TRBD2,NA,TRBV19,TRBJ2-5,TGTGCCAGTAGCAAAGCTCGCACTAGCGGGGAGGGTGGGGAAGAGACCCAGTACTTC,CASSKARTSGEGGEETQYF
NA,once,TRBV10-3,TRBJ2-5,TGTGCCATCAGAGGTGGGCCACAAGAGACCCAGTACTTC,CAIRGGPQETQYF
NA,NA,TRBV27,TRBJ2-5,TGTGCCAGCAGTCCCAAGGCTCAAGAGACCCAGTACTTC,CASSPKAQETQYF
TRBD1,NA,TRBV25-1,TRBJ1-2,TGTGCCAGCAGCCTACAGGGGGCTGGCTACACCTTC,CASSLQGAGYTF
TRBD1,NA,TRBV12-5,TRBJ2-5,TGTGCTAGTGGTGATACAGGGGGTTATGGAGAAGAGACCCAGTACTTC,CASGDTGGYGEETQYF